A selection of T cell receptor beta chains follows, all from one sample in a study of cytomegalovirus exposure and HLA in healthy donors. This table comes from immunoSEQ multiplex PCR, and its TCRdb copy is limited to in-frame clones, with some not included. The data contain hundreds of thousands of clones, 65% to 75% of them seen just once; the ten biggest clones take up 1.8%. Sequences were obtained from PBMCs. These receptors were obtained from a woman aged 25 to 39 in good health and CMV-seronegative. Both conserved end residues are part of each CDR3. The order of the fields is D gene, clone size, V gene, J gene, CDR3 DNA, CDR3 protein. The D gene is left open where the match is weak. A clone size is listed for some rows: how often the clone was seen (once, few, many), or a class if it is expanded.

-,-,TRBV14,TRBJ2-3,TGTGCCAGCAGCGGACCGGGACTCCCCCGTTATTTT,CASSGPGLPRYF
-,-,TRBV7-2,TRBJ1-1,TGTGCCAGCAGCTTCAGGGGAGAGGACACTGAAGCTTTCTTT,CASSFRGEDTEAFF
TRBD2,-,TRBV7-3,TRBJ2-5,TGTGCCAGCAGCTTAAACCCCCTCCTTTTGGGGGAGGGCGAAGAGACCCAGTACTTC,CASSLNPLLLGEGEETQYF
-,-,TRBV11-2,TRBJ1-2,TGTGCCAGCAGCTACGGGATCAACTATGGCTACACCTTC,CASSYGINYGYTF
-,-,TRBV7-8,TRBJ2-1,TGTGCCAGCAGCTTATCTAGTCGAAATGAGCAGTTCTTC,CASSLSSRNEQFF
-,-,TRBV13,TRBJ2-1,TGTGCCAGCAGCTTTCCAGGGTACAATGAGCAGTTCTTC,CASSFPGYNEQFF
-,-,TRBV9,TRBJ2-3,TGTGCCAGCAGCGGGCTCGGGGATACGCAGTATTTT,CASSGLGDTQYF
-,-,TRBV28,TRBJ2-7,TGTGCCAGCACCCCCTCCTATGGTGGGAGCATAGGTAGGCAGTACTTC,CASTPSYGGSIGRQYF
TRBD2,-,TRBV7-9,TRBJ2-2,TGTGCCAGCAGCCGACCTGGGTCCGGGACTAGCGACGGGGAGCTGTTTTTT,CASSRPGSGTSDGELFF
TRBD2,-,TRBV9,TRBJ2-7,TGTGCCAGCAGCGCAGGTAGCGGGGGCATATCTAACGAGCAGTACTTC,CASSAGSGGISNEQYF
TRBD1,few,TRBV5-5,TRBJ1-1,TGTGCCAGCAACCGACAGGGGGACGGTGAAGCTTTCTTT,CASNRQGDGEAFF
-,-,TRBV19,TRBJ2-3,TGTGCCAGTAGCCCCGGGTCCCCGAGCGCAGATACGCAGTATTTT,CASSPGSPSADTQYF